This note documents a single TCR beta chain sequence. The antigen remains unidentified. CDR1 SGHDT and CDR2 YYEEEE come from the germline V gene. Trimming removed 4 bases at V and 6 bases at J, with 20 bases between. The CDR3 is made up of 15 amino acids. This sample stems from a study of radiotherapy plus CTLA-4 blockade in lung cancer. Study-wide findings and caveats: Following radiotherapy plus ipilimumab, tumor-derived TCR clones expanded in the blood.

Method: immunoSEQ multiplex PCR; TCRdb's copy keeps in-frame clones and lacks some. This table holds approximately 72,000 clones, over 65% found once. V and J are TRBV5-6 and TRBJ2-7, with D maybe TRBD2 (5 bases). The sample was peripheral blood, taken from a patient treated with radiotherapy plus ipilimumab. This clonotype was obtained from a human donor with non-small cell lung cancer who had a complete response to radiotherapy plus ipilimumab. CDR3 DNA: TGTGCCAGCAGCCCCCGTGGTTCTAGCTTCTCCGAGCAGTACGTC. This gives the protein CASSPRGSSFSEQYV.